One sample yielded the 9 T cell receptor beta chains listed below, sequenced in a study of blood T cell repertoires in COVID-19 (TCRdb year 2020). The library was prepared using the immunoSEQ multiplex PCR assay. The immuneACCESS repertoire file appears here via TCRdb, limited to in-frame rearrangements. These files lack a portion of the clones; in checked studies, under half of the deficit traces to unresolved V genes, and the cause of the others is not known. The sample table contains 85,000 to 90,000 clones; only one count was recorded for around 80% of them. The ten largest clones take up approximately 1.2% of the sample. The specimen was peripheral blood. These receptors were obtained from a woman of 80 years or more with acute or convalescent COVID-19.

The chain carries TRBV27 and TRBJ1-4; TRBD1 is a possible D gene (6 bases). Germline CDR1 MNHEY, CDR2 SMNVEV (reference sequence). V was clipped by 4 bases and J by 3 bases, with 9 bases between them. The CDR3 consists of 14 residues. The CDR3, as DNA: TGTGCCAGCAGTTCCAGGGGACCTAATGAAAAACTGTTTTTT. It is translated as CASSSRGPNEKLFF.

This clone has a handful of counts. The junction and the germline gene differ at one end; a read error may be behind it. The chain employs TRBV28 and TRBJ2-7; 9 nucleotides align to TRBD2. Germline V CDR1 and CDR2: MDHEN, SYDVKM. CDR3 size: 13 residues. CDR3 coding DNA: TGCGCACTAGGAGGCGGGAGGGCATACGAGCAGTACTTC. Its translation: CALGGGRAYEQYF.

The rearrangement links TRBV2 to TRBJ2-7; 12 nucleotides align to TRBD2. The CDR3 has 14 amino acids. CDR1 is SNHLY, CDR2 FYNNEI, per germline. V gave up 6 bases and J gave up 3 bases; unmatched junction bases: 3. CDR3 loop: CASREGLAGYEQYF. The CDR3 DNA follows: TGTGCCAGCAGAGAGGGACTAGCGGGCTACGAGCAGTACTTC.

This clone is medium-sized by share. V is TRBV5-8 and J is TRBJ2-7, with 7 bases identical to TRBD1. The CDR3 is 12 amino acids. Germline V lookup: CDR1 SGHTS, CDR2 YDEGEE. V shed 4 bases and J 6 bases; nucleotides not matched to a gene: 4. CDR3 sequence (DNA): TGTGCCAGCAGCACTAACAGGGGCGAGCAGTACTTC. It is translated as CASSTNRGEQYF.

The gene calls are TRBV9 and TRBJ1-2; TRBD1 matches at 7 bases. The junction had 5 bases not matched to a gene; V was cut back by 0 bases and J by 3 bases. The germline CDR1 and CDR2 sequences are SGDLS and YYNGEE. CDR3 length: 15 amino acids. CDR3 in amino acids: CASSVEMRGHYGYTF. The CDR3 DNA sequence: TGTGCCAGCAGCGTAGAAATGAGGGGGCACTATGGCTACACCTTC.

The genes are TRBV10-3 and TRBJ1-1, with D possibly TRBD1 on 5 matching bases. CDR3 length: 15 amino acids. V gave up 3 bases and J gave up 1 base, with 12 bases separating them. The germline V gene has CDR1 ENHRY and CDR2 SYGVKD. Written as DNA, the CDR3 is TGTGCCATCAGTGAAATAAGTGGACAGAACACTGAAGCTTTCTTT. Its protein is CAISEISGQNTEAFF.

This clone appeared a few times. The rearrangement links TRBV11-2 to TRBJ2-2; D is ambiguous. The CDR3 extends over 15 amino acids. In germline, CDR1 is SGHAT, CDR2 FQNNGV. V shed 5 bases and J shed 7 bases, with 17 bases lying between them. CDR3 sequence (DNA): TGTGCCAGCAGCCCCCCGAACGTTTTCGGCGGGGAGCTGTTTTTT. Protein: CASSPPNVFGGELFF.

This chain uses TRBV6-5 with TRBJ1-2, with D unresolved. CDR1 and CDR2 (germline): MNHEY, SVGAGI. This CDR3 spans 13 amino acids. The V end lost 10 bases, the J end lost 5 bases, and 17 bases lay between the germline ends. CDR3 DNA: TGTGCCACCAACCCCCCAGGCTCTTATGGCTACACCTTC. Encoded protein: CATNPPGSYGYTF.

V is TRBV5-1 and J is TRBJ1-2; possibly TRBD1 for D (6 bases). The CDR3 is 14 amino acids. The germline CDR1 and CDR2 sequences are SGHRS and YFSETQ. Trimming cost V 3 bases and J 3 bases, with 12 bases left between them. CDR3 amino acids: CASSYQGQDYGYTF. Written as DNA, the CDR3 is TGCGCCAGCAGCTATCAGGGGCAGGACTATGGCTACACCTTC.